Listed below are T cell receptor beta chains from one sample, sequenced in a study of blood T cell repertoires in COVID-19. Libraries were prepared by immunoSEQ multiplex PCR; TCRdb keeps only in-frame clonotypes and omits some of them. The sample shows around 300,000 clones, under 90% of them seen only once. The sample was peripheral blood. The receptors originated from a woman between 45 and 60 years old who had recovered from COVID-19. Both conserved end residues are part of each CDR3. A D gene is named only where the DNA matches it firmly. Only some rows state a clone size, as once, few, many or a class for expanded clones.

CASSRTGLAGYEQYF	TGTGCCAGCAGCCGAACGGGACTAGCGGGCTACGAGCAGTACTTC	TRBV4-2	TRBJ2-7	.	TRBD2	15
CASSRSGGGSREQYF	TGTGCCAGCAGCCGTAGCGGGGGGGGGTCCAGGGAGCAGTACTTC	TRBV28	TRBJ2-7	.	TRBD2	15
CASSDRGRGNSPLHF	TGCGCCAGCAGCGATCGGGGCAGGGGAAATTCACCCCTCCACTTT	TRBV5-1	TRBJ1-6	.	.	15
CASSTPGRRTGELFF	TGTGCCAGTAGTACGCCCGGACGGAGGACCGGGGAGCTGTTTTTT	TRBV19	TRBJ2-2	.	.	15
CASSQAWTGEYNEQFF	TGTGCCAGCAGCCAAGCCTGGACAGGGGAATACAATGAGCAGTTCTTC	TRBV3-1/TRBV3-2	TRBJ2-1	.	TRBD1	16
CASSLALVTANTGELFF	TGCGCCAGCAGCTTGGCCTTAGTAACAGCGAACACCGGGGAGCTGTTTTTT	TRBV5-1	TRBJ2-2	.	.	17
CASSQRQGTGYTF	TGTGCCAGCTCACAACGACAGGGAACTGGCTACACCTTC	TRBV18	TRBJ1-2	.	TRBD1	13
CASSQGGGAKTQYF	TGTGCCAGCAGCCAAGGAGGGGGGGCTAAGACCCAGTACTTC	TRBV4-2	TRBJ2-5	.	.	14
CASSPGAGAADTQYF	TGTGCCAGCAGCCCGGGGGCGGGAGCGGCAGATACGCAGTATTTT	TRBV7-3	TRBJ2-3	.	.	15
CSVVEGGTGQPQHF	TGCAGCGTTGTAGAGGGTGGAACGGGTCAGCCCCAGCATTTT	TRBV29-1	TRBJ1-5	.	.	14
CASSPFVQASTYEQYF	TGTGCCAGTAGTCCTTTTGTCCAAGCGTCAACCTACGAGCAGTACTTC	TRBV19	TRBJ2-7	.	.	16
CASSGQGLGTGELFF	TGTGCCAGCAGTGGACAGGGGTTAGGCACCGGGGAGCTGTTTTTT	TRBV2	TRBJ2-2	few	TRBD1	15
CASSSSGQGFGYTF	TGTGCCAGTAGTTCATCGGGACAGGGGTTTGGCTACACCTTC	TRBV19	TRBJ1-2	.	TRBD1	14
CASAPRQGTNTGELFF	TGCGCCAGCGCCCCTCGACAGGGAACGAACACCGGGGAGCTGTTTTTT	TRBV5-1	TRBJ2-2	.	TRBD1	16
CASSGISGGADTQYF	TGTGCCAGCAGCGGGATTAGCGGGGGGGCAGATACGCAGTATTTT	TRBV7-9	TRBJ2-3	.	TRBD2	15
CASSAVGGLAGRSYEQYF	TGCGCCAGCAGCGCGGTTGGAGGACTAGCGGGACGCTCCTACGAGCAGTACTTC	TRBV4-3	TRBJ2-7	.	TRBD2	18
CASTPDRGLNTEAFF	TGTGCCAGTACCCCCGACAGGGGTCTAAACACTGAAGCTTTCTTT	TRBV19	TRBJ1-1	once	TRBD1	15
CASSFSQYNSPLHF	TGTGCCAGCAGTTTTTCACAGTATAATTCACCCCTCCACTTT	TRBV27	TRBJ1-6	.	.	14
CASSSSGTSDPYEQYF	TGTGCCAGCAGTTCCTCAGGGACTAGCGACCCCTACGAGCAGTACTTC	TRBV28	TRBJ2-7	.	TRBD2	16
CASSLETGGNSPLHF	TGTGCCAGCAGCTTGGAGACAGGGGGGAATTCACCCCTCCACTTT	TRBV5-4	TRBJ1-6	few	TRBD1	15
CASSSQGSNQPQHF	TGTGCCAGCAGTTCACAGGGGAGCAATCAGCCCCAGCATTTT	TRBV27	TRBJ1-5	few	TRBD1	14
CASSRQYEQYF	TGCGCCAGCAGCCGACAGTACGAGCAGTACTTC	TRBV5-1	TRBJ2-7	.	.	11
CASSARGRGETQYF	TGTGCCAGCAGCGCCAGGGGGCGCGGGGAGACCCAGTACTTC	TRBV7-9	TRBJ2-5	few	TRBD1	14
CASSLGQGAGQPQHF	TGTGCCAGCAGTTTGGGACAGGGGGCGGGACAGCCCCAGCATTTT	TRBV27	TRBJ1-5	.	TRBD1	15
CASPSGREDTQYF	TGTGCCAGCCCAAGCGGGCGGGAAGATACGCAGTATTTT	TRBV7-4	TRBJ2-3	.	.	13
CASGTWQGFGGYTF	TGTGCCAGCGGGACATGGCAGGGTTTTGGAGGCTACACCTTC	TRBV2	TRBJ1-2	.	.	14
CASSPPATSGDYYEQYF	TGTGCCAGCAGTCCGCCAGCGACTAGCGGGGATTACTACGAGCAGTACTTC	TRBV28	TRBJ2-7	.	TRBD2	17
CASSPDRAGSEQYF	TGCGCCAGCAGCCCGGACAGGGCGGGCTCCGAGCAGTACTTC	TRBV4-3	TRBJ2-7	.	TRBD1	14
CASSHPGDSNNYGYTF	TGTGCCAGCAGCCACCCCGGGGACAGTAATAACTATGGCTACACCTTC	TRBV6-2/TRBV6-3	TRBJ1-2	.	TRBD1	16
CASSQDPSSSGNTIYF	TGCGCCAGCAGCCAAGATCCGTCGAGCTCTGGAAACACCATATATTTT	TRBV4-3	TRBJ1-3	.	.	16
CAWGRTGHTGELFF	TGTGCCTGGGGCCGGACAGGGCACACCGGGGAGCTGTTTTTT	TRBV30	TRBJ2-2	.	TRBD1	14
CSVYHIVGNTEAFF	TGCAGCGTGTATCATATCGTCGGGAACACTGAAGCTTTCTTT	TRBV29-1	TRBJ1-1	.	.	14
CASSRGTENYGYTF	TGTGCCAGCAGCCGAGGGACAGAAAACTATGGCTACACCTTC	TRBV4-2	TRBJ1-2	.	TRBD1	14